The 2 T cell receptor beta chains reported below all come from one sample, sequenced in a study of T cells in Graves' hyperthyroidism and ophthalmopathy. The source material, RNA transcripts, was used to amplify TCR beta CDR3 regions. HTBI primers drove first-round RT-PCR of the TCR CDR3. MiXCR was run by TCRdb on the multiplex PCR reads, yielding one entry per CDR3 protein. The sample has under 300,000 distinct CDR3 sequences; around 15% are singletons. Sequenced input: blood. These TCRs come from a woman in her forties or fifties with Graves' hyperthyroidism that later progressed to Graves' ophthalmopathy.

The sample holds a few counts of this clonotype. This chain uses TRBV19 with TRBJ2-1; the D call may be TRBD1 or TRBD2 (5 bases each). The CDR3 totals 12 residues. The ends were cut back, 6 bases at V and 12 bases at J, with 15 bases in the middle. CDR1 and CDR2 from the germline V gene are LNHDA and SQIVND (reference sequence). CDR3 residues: CASRGDGLWQFF. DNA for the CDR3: TGTGCCAGTAGGGGGGACGGTCTTTGGCAGTTCTTC.

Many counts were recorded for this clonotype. This chain's CDR3 is CSASLERANEQYF. CDR3 DNA sequence: TGCAGTGCTAGTCTGGAGAGGGCAAACGAGCAGTACTTC. J is TRBJ2-7 and V is TRBV20-1; possibly TRBD2 for D (5 bases). Between the trimmed V and J ends, which lost 3 bases and 5 bases, there was a span of 14 bases. The CDR3 has 13 amino acids. CDR1 and CDR2 from the germline V gene are DFQATT and SNEGSKA (reference sequence).